This T cell receptor beta chain was documented in a study of cytomegalovirus exposure and HLA in healthy donors. PCR amplification relied on 60 Vbeta primers (plus 13 Jbeta primers). Measured with immunoSEQ multiplex PCR; TCRdb has only the in-frame clones, and not every one. The sample lists over 130,000 clones, 70% seen once, with 1.6% in the top ten. CDR1 and CDR2 (germline): SGHRS, YFSETQ. There are 18 residues in the CDR3. With V trimmed by 0 bases and J by 0 bases, 6 bases remained unmatched. This TCR derives from a woman aged 30 to 39 in good health and CMV-seronegative. The sample was PBMCs. The chain carries TRBV5-1 and TRBJ2-7, with 13 bases matching TRBD2. CDR3 residues: CASSLGTSGSKSSYEQYF. The CDR3 region has the DNA TGCGCCAGCAGCTTGGGGACTAGCGGGAGTAAAAGCTCCTACGAGCAGTACTTC. Full variable domain (outside the CDR3, taken from reference TRBV5-1 and TRBJ2-7): KAGVTQTPRYLIKTRGQQVTLSCSPISGHRSVSWYQQTPGQGLQFLFEYFSETQRNKGNFPGRFSGRQFSNSRSEMNVSTLELGDSALYLCASSLGTSGSKSSYEQYFGPGTRLTVT.